The source of this T cell receptor (beta chain) is a study of blood T cell repertoires in COVID-19 (dated by TCRdb to about 2020). Regarding the complete study: Samples covering the acute and convalescent phases of COVID-19 were provided by collaborators in the United States, Italy and Spain. The material from the prospective study consisted of cDNA or gDNA derived from T cells, B-cell-depleted T cells, or PBMCs. The dataset comprised deeply sampled blood TCRbeta repertoires from subjects exposed to, actively infected with, or recovered from COVID-19. The repertoires were released in a freely available public database intended as a resource for research on the immune response to SARS-CoV-2. The samples were drawn from two sources: the first 160 participants of the ongoing ImmuneRACE study, and over 1,000 subjects contributed by 6 global collaborators. Nearly every sample came with metadata listing a de-identified subject ID, COVID-19 status, age in years and sex. Where available, HLA class I and class II types were taken from metadata supplied by the sample provider and were not determined by assay-based typing. The investigation overall reported the following: The quantity of clinical and demographic metadata differed by source and by participant and was supplied without curation.

V is pruned by 0 bases and J by 8 bases, leaving 5 bases of the junction without a gene match. Via the germline V gene, CDR1 is LGHNA and CDR2 YNFKEQ. The CDR3 goes from the cysteine to the phenylalanine over 16 residues. CDR3 DNA is the only sequence kept; it has 48 bases, read in frame from the first base. For this clone: Its target antigen remains unknown. Per-nucleotide qualities are absent, and no much larger clonotype sits a single base away.

The immunoSEQ Assay, a bias-controlled multiplex PCR, was used to amplify TCRbeta CDR3 regions from genomic DNA. As for the original processing: The number of nucleated cells in each sample was estimated by amplification of reference gene primers within the assay. To quantify the absolute abundance of each unique TCRbeta CDR3 rearrangement, sequence reads were collapsed and filtered. For each sample, productive Simpson clonality was calculated as the square root of Simpson's diversity index over productive rearrangements. Drawn from immuneACCESS, this table holds only the in-frame rearrangements with V and J called that TCRdb kept. Clones are partly lost; checked studies trace under half to an unresolved V gene and leave the rest unexplained. The V and J calls and clone size were taken over from that table, and D and trimming were inferred from the DNA. A total of about 340,000 clones appear in this sample, around four fifths of them only once. The ten largest clones take up approximately 3.1% of the sample.

The collaborating institutions used their own protocols to collect whole blood in K2EDTA tubes. For TCRbeta analysis, collaborator samples were shipped as frozen whole blood, as isolated PBMCs, or as DNA extracted from either sample type. Sample: peripheral blood. This sequence was found in a man aged 30 to 39 with active or convalescent COVID-19. The rearranged chain carries TRBV4-2 and TRBJ1-6; 9 junctional bases match TRBD1. CDR3 reads: CASSQDPTGGYSPLHF. The nucleotide sequence is given as TGTGCCAGCAGCCAAGACCCGACAGGGGGTTATTCACCCCTCCACTTT.